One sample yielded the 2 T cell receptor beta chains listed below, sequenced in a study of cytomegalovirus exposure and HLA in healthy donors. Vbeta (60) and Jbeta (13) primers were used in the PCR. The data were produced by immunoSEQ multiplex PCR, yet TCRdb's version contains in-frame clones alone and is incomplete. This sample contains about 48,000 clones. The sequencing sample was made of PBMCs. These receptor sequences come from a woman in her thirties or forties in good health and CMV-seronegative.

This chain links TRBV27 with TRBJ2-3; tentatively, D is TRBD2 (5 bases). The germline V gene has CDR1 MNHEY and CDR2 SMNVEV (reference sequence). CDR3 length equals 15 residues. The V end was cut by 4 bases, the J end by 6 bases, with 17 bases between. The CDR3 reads CASSWQYDGGDTQYF. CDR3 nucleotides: TGTGCCAGCAGTTGGCAGTATGACGGCGGGGATACGCAGTATTTT.

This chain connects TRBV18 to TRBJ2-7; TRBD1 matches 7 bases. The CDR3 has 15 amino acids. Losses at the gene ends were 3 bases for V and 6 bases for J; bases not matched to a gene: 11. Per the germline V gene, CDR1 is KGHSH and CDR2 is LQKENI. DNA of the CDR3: TGTGCCAGCTCACCCTCGCGGACAGGCGATCGCGAGCAGTACTTC. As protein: CASSPSRTGDREQYF. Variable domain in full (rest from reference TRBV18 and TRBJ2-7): NAGVMQNPRHLVRRRGQEARLRCSPMKGHSHVYWYRQLPEEGLKFMVYLQKENIIDESGMPKERFSAEFPKEGPSILRIQQVVRGDSAAYFCASSPSRTGDREQYFGPGTRLTVT.